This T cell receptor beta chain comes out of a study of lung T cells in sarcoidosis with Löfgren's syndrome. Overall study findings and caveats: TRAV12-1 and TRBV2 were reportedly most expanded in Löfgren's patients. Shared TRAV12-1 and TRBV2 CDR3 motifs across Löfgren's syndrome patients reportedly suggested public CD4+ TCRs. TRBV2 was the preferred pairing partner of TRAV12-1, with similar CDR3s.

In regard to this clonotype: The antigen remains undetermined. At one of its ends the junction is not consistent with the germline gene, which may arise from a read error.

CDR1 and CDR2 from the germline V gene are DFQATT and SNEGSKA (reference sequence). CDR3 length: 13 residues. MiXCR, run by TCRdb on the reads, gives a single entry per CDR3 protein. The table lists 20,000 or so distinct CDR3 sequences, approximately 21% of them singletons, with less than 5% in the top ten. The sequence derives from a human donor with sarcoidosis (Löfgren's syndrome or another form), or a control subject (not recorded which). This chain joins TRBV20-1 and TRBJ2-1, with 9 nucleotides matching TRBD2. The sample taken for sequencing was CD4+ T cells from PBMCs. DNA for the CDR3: TGCGGTGCTAGGGGACTAGCAAGCAATGAGCAGTTCTTC. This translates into CGARGLASNEQFF.